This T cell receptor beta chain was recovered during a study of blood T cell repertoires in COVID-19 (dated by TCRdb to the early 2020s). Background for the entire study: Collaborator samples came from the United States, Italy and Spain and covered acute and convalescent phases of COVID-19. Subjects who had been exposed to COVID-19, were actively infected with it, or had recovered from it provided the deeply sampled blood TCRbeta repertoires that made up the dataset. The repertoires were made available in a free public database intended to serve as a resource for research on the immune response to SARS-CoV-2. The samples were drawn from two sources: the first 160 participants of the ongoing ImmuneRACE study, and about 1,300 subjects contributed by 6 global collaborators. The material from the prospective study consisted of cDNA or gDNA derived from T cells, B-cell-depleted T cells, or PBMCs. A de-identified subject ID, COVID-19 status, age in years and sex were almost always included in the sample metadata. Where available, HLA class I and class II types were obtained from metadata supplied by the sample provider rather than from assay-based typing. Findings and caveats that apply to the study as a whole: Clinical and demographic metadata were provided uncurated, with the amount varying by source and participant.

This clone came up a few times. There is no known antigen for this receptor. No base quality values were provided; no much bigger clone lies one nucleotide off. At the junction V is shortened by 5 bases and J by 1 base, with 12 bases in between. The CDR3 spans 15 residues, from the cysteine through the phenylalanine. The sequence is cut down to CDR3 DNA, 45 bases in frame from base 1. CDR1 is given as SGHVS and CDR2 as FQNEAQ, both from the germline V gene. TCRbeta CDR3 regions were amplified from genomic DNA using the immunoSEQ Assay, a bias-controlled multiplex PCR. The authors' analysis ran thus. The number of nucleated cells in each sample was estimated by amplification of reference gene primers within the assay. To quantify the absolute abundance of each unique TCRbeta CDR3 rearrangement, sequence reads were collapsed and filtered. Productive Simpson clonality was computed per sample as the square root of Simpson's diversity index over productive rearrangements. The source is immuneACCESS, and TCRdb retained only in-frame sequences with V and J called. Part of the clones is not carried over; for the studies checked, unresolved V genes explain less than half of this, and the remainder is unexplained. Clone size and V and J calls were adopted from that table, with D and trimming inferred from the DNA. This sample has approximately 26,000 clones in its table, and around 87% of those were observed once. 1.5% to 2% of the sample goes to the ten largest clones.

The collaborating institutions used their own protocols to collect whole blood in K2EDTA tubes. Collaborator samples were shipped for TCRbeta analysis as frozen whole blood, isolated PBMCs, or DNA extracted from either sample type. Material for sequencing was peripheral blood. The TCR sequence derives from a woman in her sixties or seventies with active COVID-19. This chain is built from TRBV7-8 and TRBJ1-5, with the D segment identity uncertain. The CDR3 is CASSGRTVSNQPQHF. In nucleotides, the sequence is TGTGCCAGCAGCGGGAGGACCGTAAGCAATCAGCCCCAGCATTTT.